This section outlines one TCR beta chain sequence together with its context. What antigen it recognizes has not been identified. Base qualities were left out, and no much larger clone turns up one base away. These data come from a study of T-cell memory formation after mild COVID-19 (dated by TCRdb to 2020 to 2023). In the study overall: TCR sequence clusters from the two donors were largely donor specific. Two young, previously healthy adult volunteers, one female and one male, were included in the cohort. In two donors, T-cell clones that expanded and contracted after mild COVID-19 were followed by sequencing TCRalpha and TCRbeta repertoires longitudinally. Study-wide conclusions, independent of this receptor: The study covered only a couple of mild cases, and larger cohorts including severe cases with pre-infection samples were considered necessary. The detection of some responding clones in pre-infection memory suggests that pre-existing cross-reactive memory T cells joined the SARS-CoV-2 response. From day 15 to 85, contracting clones showed balanced CD4/CD8 phenotypes, whereas a second wave of clones that expanded from day 15 to 37 leaned towards CD4+. Contracting CD4+ clones were located mainly in the CM and EM memory subsets, whereas CD8+ clones were found to be enriched in EMRA. SARS-CoV-2 specificity of the second-wave clones peaking on day 37 was not confirmed.

Data came from an Illumina NovaSeq 6000. Using 5'RACE with constant-segment primers, TCRalpha and TCRbeta cDNA libraries were constructed, with sample barcodes and unique molecular identifiers added in the process. RNA was extracted from every sample with Trizol reagent. Library amplification was performed in two PCR steps, and a second sample barcode and Illumina TruSeq adapters were introduced in the second step. The libraries were sequenced on an Illumina NovaSeq using 2 x 150 bp paired-end reads. Concerning the study's data processing: With migec v1.2.7, reads were demultiplexed and then collapsed into UMI-guided consensus sequences. With mixcr v2.1.11, UMI consensuses were aligned to TRA and TRB V and J templates and assembled into clonotypes. Expanded or contracted clonotypes were those called significant by both edgeR and NoisET, with noise models trained on biological replicates. For edgeR calls, a false discovery rate-adjusted p below 0.01 and a log2 fold-change threshold of 1 were applied. As an exploratory analysis of dynamics, PCA with hierarchical clustering was applied to max-normalized trajectories of the 1000 most abundant clonotypes. Each responding clone was given a CD4 or CD8 phenotype based on the CD4+ and CD8+ repertoires, which had been sequenced separately. TCRdb's own reprocessing of the public reads used fastp at Q25 and MiXCR and kept productive beta chains. For every CDR3 protein sequence, its rows merge into one entry that carries the most common genes and DNA. These V and J calls derive from TCRdb rather than the authors' analysis. The sample includes under 150,000 distinct CDR3 sequences, with 22% observed a single time. The leading ten clones occupy approximately 41% of the sample.

V drops 5 bases and J drops 0 bases, leaving 12 bases in between. The CDR3 contains 15 residues, cysteine and phenylalanine counted. The CDR3 DNA has 45 bases and is translated from base 1. CDR1 is given as MNHEY and CDR2 as SVGEGT, both from the germline V gene. PBMCs were isolated by Ficoll-Paque density gradient centrifugation. The clonotype originates from a man between 18 and 29 years old who had mild COVID-19 (a few samples of this study predate the infection). The sample titles of this study are shuffled in the database, so cell type and time point are left out; the donor was told from shared clones. The specimen was PBMCs or a T cell subset sorted from them (not recorded which). The rearrangement combines TRBV6-2 or TRBV6-3 with TRBJ2-3, with a tentative D gene TRBD2 over 7 matching bases. Here is the DNA: TGTGCCAGCAGTCAAGGGGGGGTTAGCACAGATACGCAGTATTTT. This gives the protein CASSQGGVSTDTQYF.